These T cell receptor beta chains were read from a single sample in a study of blood T cell repertoires in COVID-19. TCRdb keeps only in-frame clones here, not all; method: immunoSEQ multiplex PCR. The sample holds about 410,000 clones, approximately 91% seen once. Sequenced material: peripheral blood. All receptors come from a woman between 35 and 50 years old with COVID-19, enrolled during active disease. Both conserved end residues are part of each CDR3. A D gene is named only where the DNA matches it firmly. Not every row has a clone size; where given, it reads once, few, many or a size class.

>TRBV15|.|TRBJ1-5|.
CATSRDRSGTNQPQHF
TGTGCCACCAGCAGAGATAGGTCAGGCACCAATCAGCCCCAGCATTTT
>TRBV2|TRBD1|TRBJ1-1|.
CASSRDRNTEAFF
TGTGCCAGCAGCCGGGACAGGAACACTGAAGCTTTCTTT
>TRBV30|.|TRBJ1-5|.
CAWSVEGIPNQPQHF
TGTGCCTGGAGTGTGGAGGGGATACCCAATCAGCCCCAGCATTTT
>TRBV7-3|.|TRBJ2-6|few
CASSLSPVSGANVLTF
TGTGCCAGCAGCTTATCCCCAGTGTCTGGGGCCAACGTCCTGACTTTC
>TRBV7-2|TRBD1|TRBJ1-4|.
CASSVSGGEKLFF
TGTGCCAGCAGCGTATCAGGGGGGGAAAAACTGTTTTTT
>TRBV7-3|.|TRBJ2-1|few
CASSLSGGNEQFF
TGTGCCAGCAGCTTATCCGGGGGTAATGAGCAGTTCTTC
>TRBV30|TRBD1|TRBJ1-2|.
CAWIYRDRWNYGYTF
TGTGCCTGGATCTACCGGGACAGATGGAACTATGGCTACACCTTC
>TRBV7-2|.|TRBJ2-5|.
CASRKTWGLRETQYF
TGTGCCAGCAGAAAAACTTGGGGCCTCCGAGAGACCCAGTACTTC
>TRBV6-5|.|TRBJ2-7|.
CASSYSSYEQYF
TGTGCCAGCAGTTATAGCAGCTACGAGCAGTACTTC
>TRBV18|.|TRBJ1-5|once
CASSPAGGLNQPQHF
TGTGCCAGCTCACCCGCGGGAGGTTTGAATCAGCCCCAGCATTTT
>TRBV28|.|TRBJ2-2|once
CASSLGGNTGELFF
TGTGCCAGCAGTTTAGGCGGGAACACCGGGGAGCTGTTTTTT
>TRBV12-3/TRBV12-4|.|TRBJ1-3|.
CASSFHRATIYF
TGTGCCAGCAGTTTCCACAGGGCCACCATATATTTT
>TRBV5-1|.|TRBJ2-7|.
CASSLGVGGTYEQYF
TGCGCCAGCAGCTTGGGTGTCGGAGGAACCTACGAGCAGTACTTC
>TRBV28|.|TRBJ1-2|.
CASRLPHRTDGYTF
TGTGCCAGCAGGTTACCCCACAGGACGGACGGCTACACCTTC
>TRBV5-1|TRBD1|TRBJ2-5|once
CASSPNTGTGLETQYF
TGCGCCAGCAGCCCTAATACCGGGACAGGGCTAGAGACCCAGTACTTC
>TRBV28|TRBD1|TRBJ1-5|.
CASSRGQANQPQHF
TGTGCCAGCAGCCGCGGACAGGCCAATCAGCCCCAGCATTTT
>TRBV30|TRBD1|TRBJ1-5|.
CAWSPLRTGRQPQHF
TGTGCCTGGAGTCCACTCCGGACAGGGCGACAGCCCCAGCATTTT
>TRBV19|TRBD1|TRBJ1-3|.
CASTPIDRQGLGNTIYF
TGTGCCAGTACCCCAATAGACCGACAGGGGCTCGGAAACACCATATATTTT
>TRBV27|TRBD2|TRBJ2-2|.
CASTSPGLAGDTGELFF
TGTGCCAGCACTTCACCCGGACTAGCGGGAGACACCGGGGAGCTGTTTTTT
>TRBV29-1|.|TRBJ1-6|.
CSVSEYSGGGSPLHF
TGCAGCGTTTCCGAATATTCAGGCGGAGGTTCACCCCTCCACTTT
>TRBV7-9|.|TRBJ1-2|.
CASSPEEDGYTF
TGTGCCAGCAGCCCGGAGGAGGATGGCTACACCTTC
>TRBV5-4|.|TRBJ1-4|.
CASSPRTDTNEKLFF
TGTGCCAGCAGCCCCCGGACAGATACTAATGAAAAACTGTTTTTT
>TRBV30|.|TRBJ1-1|.
CAWSGRGPAEAFF
TGTGCCTGGAGCGGCAGGGGCCCCGCTGAAGCTTTCTTT
>TRBV6-2/TRBV6-3|.|TRBJ1-1|.
CASSYSKVGSPEAFF
TGTGCCAGCAGTTACTCGAAGGTGGGCAGCCCTGAAGCTTTCTTT
>TRBV5-4|.|TRBJ2-5|.
CASSLGGGAGETQYF
TGTGCCAGCAGCTTGGGGGGCGGGGCTGGGGAGACCCAGTACTTC
>TRBV5-1|.|TRBJ2-2|.
CASSLLTGRNTGELFF
TGCGCCAGCAGCTTGTTAACGGGGAGAAACACCGGGGAGCTGTTTTTT
>TRBV24-1|TRBD1|TRBJ2-3|.
CATTGGCDTQYF
TGTGCCACCACAGGGGGCTGCGATACGCAGTATTTT
>TRBV6-2/TRBV6-3|TRBD2|TRBJ2-7|.
CASSYTSGTSSQYF
TGTGCCAGCAGTTACACTAGCGGGACCTCCTCCCAGTACTTC
>TRBV5-4|.|TRBJ2-3|.
CASSSPTATDTQYF
TGTGCCAGCAGTTCCCCGACAGCCACAGATACGCAGTATTTT
>TRBV6-2/TRBV6-3|.|TRBJ1-1|.
CASSYLGRNTEAFF
TGTGCCAGCAGTTACTTGGGCAGGAACACTGAAGCTTTCTTT
>TRBV30|.|TRBJ1-5|.
CAWSLGVSNQPQHF
TGTGCCTGGAGCTTGGGAGTTAGCAATCAGCCCCAGCATTTT
>TRBV7-9|.|TRBJ1-6|.
CASRLQGSNGGNSPLHF
TGTGCCAGCAGATTACAGGGTTCTAACGGGGGTAATTCACCCCTCCACTTT
>TRBV15|TRBD1|TRBJ1-2|.
CATSRESGQGIYGYTF
TGTGCCACCAGCAGAGAGTCGGGACAGGGAATCTATGGCTACACCTTC
>TRBV6-5|.|TRBJ1-3|.
CASSHRVSGNTIYF
TGTGCCAGCAGTCACAGGGTCTCGGGAAACACCATATATTTT
>TRBV5-1|TRBD1|TRBJ1-1|.
CASSAGQGSLNTEAFF
TGCGCCAGCAGCGCGGGACAGGGGAGTTTGAACACTGAAGCTTTCTTT
>TRBV28|TRBD1|TRBJ1-1|.
CASSLLGQGKKAFF
TGTGCCAGCAGTTTGTTAGGACAGGGTAAAAAAGCTTTCTTT
>TRBV7-2|.|TRBJ2-5|.
CASSLQIADQETQYF
TGTGCCAGCAGCTTACAGATAGCGGACCAAGAGACCCAGTACTTC
>TRBV4-3|.|TRBJ1-5|.
CASSRVRMAREPQHF
TGCGCCAGCAGCCGGGTCAGGATGGCGAGAGAGCCCCAGCATTTT
>TRBV6-1|.|TRBJ1-3|.
CASGDSHAGGNTIYF
TGTGCCAGCGGTGACAGCCACGCAGGCGGAAACACCATATATTTT
>TRBV7-9|.|TRBJ1-5|.
CASSFVAGPGQPQHF
TGTGCCAGCAGCTTCGTAGCAGGGCCTGGACAGCCCCAGCATTTT
>TRBV2|.|TRBJ1-1|.
CASSVQGPMNTEAFF
TGTGCCAGCAGCGTCCAGGGGCCAATGAACACTGAAGCTTTCTTT
>TRBV12-3/TRBV12-4|.|TRBJ1-5|.
CASRVRLNQPQHF
TGTGCCAGCAGGGTACGACTTAATCAGCCCCAGCATTTT
>TRBV5-1|.|TRBJ1-1|.
CASSLAQGWTEAFF
TGCGCCAGCAGCTTGGCACAGGGTTGGACTGAAGCTTTCTTT
>TRBV14|.|TRBJ1-2|once
CASSQDPLRGRGYTF
TGTGCCAGCAGCCAAGATCCTCTTAGGGGCCGTGGCTACACCTTC
>TRBV5-1|TRBD2|TRBJ2-7|.
CASSSMAGRAVHEQYF
TGCGCCAGCAGCTCCATGGCCGGGAGGGCCGTCCACGAGCAGTACTTC
>TRBV5-8|.|TRBJ1-5|.
CASSPTGYSNQPQHF
TGTGCCAGCAGCCCGACGGGATATAGCAATCAGCCCCAGCATTTT
>TRBV5-4|.|TRBJ1-5|.
CASSREGSDQPQHF
TGTGCCAGCAGCCGGGAGGGTTCGGATCAGCCCCAGCATTTT
>TRBV30|.|TRBJ1-1|.
CAWRGRPNTEAFF
TGTGCCTGGAGGGGGAGGCCTAACACTGAAGCTTTCTTT
>TRBV18|.|TRBJ2-3|.
CASSPGYETATLTDTQYF
TGTGCCAGCTCACCAGGGTACGAGACAGCAACCCTCACAGATACGCAGTATTTT
>TRBV4-2|.|TRBJ1-6|.
CASSQDLRISPLHF
TGTGCCAGCAGCCAAGATCTCAGGATTTCACCCCTCCACTTT
>TRBV11-2|.|TRBJ1-1|.
CASSPDTNTEAFF
TGTGCCAGCAGCCCGGACACGAACACTGAAGCTTTCTTT